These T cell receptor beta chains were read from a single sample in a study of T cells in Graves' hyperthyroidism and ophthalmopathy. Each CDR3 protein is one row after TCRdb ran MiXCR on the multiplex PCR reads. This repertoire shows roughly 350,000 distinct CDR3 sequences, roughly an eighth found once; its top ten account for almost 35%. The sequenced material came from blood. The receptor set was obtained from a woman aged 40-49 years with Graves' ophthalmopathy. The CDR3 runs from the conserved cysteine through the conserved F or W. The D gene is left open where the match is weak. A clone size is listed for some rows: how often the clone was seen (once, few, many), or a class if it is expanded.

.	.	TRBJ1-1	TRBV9	TGTGCCAGCAGCGTCAGGGCCCGGAGTAGGCATTCGAACACTGAAGCTTTCTTT	CASSVRARSRHSNTEAFF
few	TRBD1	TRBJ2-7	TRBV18	TGTGCCAGCTCACCAACGCCAGGGGGTAGCTACGAGCAGTACTTC	CASSPTPGGSYEQYF
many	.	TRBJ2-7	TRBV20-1	TGCAGTGCTAGAGATCTGGGGAAGGGTGCGTACGAGCAGTACTTC	CSARDLGKGAYEQYF
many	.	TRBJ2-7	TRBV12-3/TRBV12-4	TGTGCCAGCAGTTTACATCTCTACGAGCAGTACTTC	CASSLHLYEQYF
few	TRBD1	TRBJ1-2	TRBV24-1	TGTGCCACCAGTGACAGAAGGGGGCAAGGCTACACCTTC	CATSDRRGQGYTF
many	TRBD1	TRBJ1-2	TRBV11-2	TGTGCCAGCAGCCGGGACAGGGCGGGTGGCTACACCTTC	CASSRDRAGGYTF
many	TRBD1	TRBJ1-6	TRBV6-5	TGTGCCAGCAGCTTACAGGGGGCAGGATCACCCCTCCACTTT	CASSLQGAGSPLHF
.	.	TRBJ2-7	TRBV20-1	TGCAGTGCTAGAGATTTCCAGGACATACCGAGCTCCTACGAGCAGTACTTC	CSARDFQDIPSSYEQYF
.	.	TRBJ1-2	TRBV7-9	TGTGCCAGCAGCTTAGATAGCAATGGCTACACCTTC	CASSLDSNGYTF
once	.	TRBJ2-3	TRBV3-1	TGTGACAGTGAGGACAGCCCAAGGCCCACAGATACGCAGTATTTT	CDSEDSPRPTDTQYF